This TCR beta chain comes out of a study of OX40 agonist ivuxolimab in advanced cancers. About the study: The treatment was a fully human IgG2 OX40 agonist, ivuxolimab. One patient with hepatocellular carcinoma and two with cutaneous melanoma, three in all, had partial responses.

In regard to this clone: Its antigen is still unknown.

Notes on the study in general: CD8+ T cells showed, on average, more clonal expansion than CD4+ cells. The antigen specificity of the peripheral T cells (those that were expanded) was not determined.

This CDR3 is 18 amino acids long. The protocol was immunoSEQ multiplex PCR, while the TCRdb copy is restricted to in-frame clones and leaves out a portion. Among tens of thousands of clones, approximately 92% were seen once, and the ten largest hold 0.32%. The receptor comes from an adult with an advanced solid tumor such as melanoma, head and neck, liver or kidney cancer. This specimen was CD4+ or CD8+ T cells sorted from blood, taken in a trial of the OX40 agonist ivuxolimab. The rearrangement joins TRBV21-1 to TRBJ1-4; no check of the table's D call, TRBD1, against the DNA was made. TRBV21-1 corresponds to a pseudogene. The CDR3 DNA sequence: TGTGCCAGCAGCTCAAACCGGGACAGGGCTCCAACTAATGAAAAACTGTTTTTT. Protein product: CASSSNRDRAPTNEKLFF.